These T cell receptor beta chains were read from a single sample in a study of blood T cell repertoires in COVID-19. Sequencing used immunoSEQ multiplex PCR; TCRdb keeps in-frame clones, though not all of them. The sample has tens of thousands of clones, roughly 90% seen once; the top ten hold over 8%. Sequenced material: peripheral blood. Receptor source: a woman of 80 years or more with active COVID-19. CDR3s include the opening cysteine and the closing phenylalanine or tryptophan. D genes are given only for firm matches. The size of a clone is reported for some rows only, either as once, few or many, or as a class for expanded clones.

abundance: .
j_gene: TRBJ1-1
d_gene: .
v_gene: TRBV4-1
CDR3nt: TGCGCCAGCAGCCCGACACCGGGGTCGAACACTGAAGCTTTCTTT
CDR3aa: CASSPTPGSNTEAFF

abundance: .
j_gene: TRBJ2-2
d_gene: .
v_gene: TRBV12-5
CDR3nt: TGTGCTAGTGGTTTGTATCTGAACACCGGGGAGCTGTTTTTT
CDR3aa: CASGLYLNTGELFF

abundance: .
j_gene: TRBJ2-1
d_gene: .
v_gene: TRBV20-1
CDR3nt: TGCAGTGCTAGTACCGGGCCCGGGGGCAATGAGCAGTTCTTC
CDR3aa: CSASTGPGGNEQFF

abundance: .
j_gene: TRBJ2-1
d_gene: TRBD2
v_gene: TRBV5-4
CDR3nt: TGTGCCAGCAGCTCGGGACTAGCGGGGGGTTCTTCCTCCTACAATGAGCAGTTCTTC
CDR3aa: CASSSGLAGGSSSYNEQFF

abundance: .
j_gene: TRBJ1-5
d_gene: .
v_gene: TRBV28
CDR3nt: TGTGCCAGCAGTTTGGCGGGCCACCTGGGGCATTTT
CDR3aa: CASSLAGHLGHF

abundance: .
j_gene: TRBJ2-1
d_gene: .
v_gene: TRBV3-1/TRBV3-2
CDR3nt: TGTGCCAGCAGCCCCCGGCTTGAGCGCCATGAGCAGTTCTTC
CDR3aa: CASSPRLERHEQFF

abundance: .
j_gene: TRBJ1-1
d_gene: TRBD1
v_gene: TRBV3-1/TRBV3-2
CDR3nt: TGTGCCAGCAGCCCTCACAGGGGGCGGACTGAAGCTTTCTTT
CDR3aa: CASSPHRGRTEAFF

abundance: once
j_gene: TRBJ1-6
d_gene: .
v_gene: TRBV19
CDR3nt: TGTGCCAGTAGTAGGGCCAGGGACTATAATTCACCCCTCCACTTT
CDR3aa: CASSRARDYNSPLHF

abundance: .
j_gene: TRBJ1-5
d_gene: .
v_gene: TRBV6-5
CDR3nt: TGTGCCAGTACTAAAGACGGTTCTCAGCCCCAGCATTTT
CDR3aa: CASTKDGSQPQHF

abundance: .
j_gene: TRBJ2-5
d_gene: .
v_gene: TRBV6-6
CDR3nt: TGTGCCAGCAGTTACCAGGACAGACAAGAGACCCAGTACTTC
CDR3aa: CASSYQDRQETQYF

abundance: .
j_gene: TRBJ1-5
d_gene: .
v_gene: TRBV24-1
CDR3nt: TGTGCCACCAGTGACTCCACGGGGGTTGGCAATCAGCCCCAGCATTTT
CDR3aa: CATSDSTGVGNQPQHF

abundance: once
j_gene: TRBJ1-1
d_gene: .
v_gene: TRBV18
CDR3nt: TGTGCCAGCTCACCATCGCGGGAGGACACTGAAGCTTTCTTT
CDR3aa: CASSPSREDTEAFF

abundance: .
j_gene: TRBJ1-4
d_gene: TRBD1
v_gene: TRBV30
CDR3nt: TGTGCCTGGAGTAGGGGGCTTGGTGAAAAACTGTTTTTT
CDR3aa: CAWSRGLGEKLFF

abundance: .
j_gene: TRBJ1-4
d_gene: TRBD1
v_gene: TRBV7-8
CDR3nt: TGTGCCAGCAGCCAAGGACAGGGGGAAAAACTGTTTTTT
CDR3aa: CASSQGQGEKLFF

abundance: .
j_gene: TRBJ2-1
d_gene: TRBD2
v_gene: TRBV6-1
CDR3nt: TGTGCCAGCAGTGAAAACGGACTAGCGGGATACAATGAGCAGTTCTTC
CDR3aa: CASSENGLAGYNEQFF

abundance: .
j_gene: TRBJ2-5
d_gene: TRBD2
v_gene: TRBV28
CDR3nt: TGTGCCAGCAGTTTGACCCCCCGACTAGCGGGGGGATTTCAAGAGACCCAGTACTTC
CDR3aa: CASSLTPRLAGGFQETQYF

abundance: .
j_gene: TRBJ2-3
d_gene: TRBD1
v_gene: TRBV7-2
CDR3nt: TGTGCCAGCAGCTTAGCCCTGGACAGGGTCGGCACGCAGTATTTT
CDR3aa: CASSLALDRVGTQYF

abundance: .
j_gene: TRBJ2-1
d_gene: .
v_gene: TRBV7-9
CDR3nt: TGTGCCAGCAGCTCCTTTGGCCAAACCAGGCTACATGAGCAGTTCTTC
CDR3aa: CASSSFGQTRLHEQFF

abundance: .
j_gene: TRBJ1-5
d_gene: .
v_gene: TRBV2
CDR3nt: TGTGCCAGCAGCCTTGATCAGCCCCAGCATTTT
CDR3aa: CASSLDQPQHF

abundance: .
j_gene: TRBJ2-4
d_gene: TRBD1
v_gene: TRBV15
CDR3nt: TGTGCCACCAGCGATACAGGGGACGTAGCCAAAAACATTCAGTACTTC
CDR3aa: CATSDTGDVAKNIQYF

abundance: .
j_gene: TRBJ1-1
d_gene: .
v_gene: TRBV5-1
CDR3nt: TGCGCCAGCAGGGTCGACGGTGGGTCCACCCCCATGAGGGCTTTCTTT
CDR3aa: CASRVDGGSTPMRAFF

abundance: .
j_gene: TRBJ1-6
d_gene: .
v_gene: TRBV21-1
CDR3nt: TGTGCCAGCAGCAACGTCGAGGGCCAGGAGGTATTCGATAATTCACCCCTCCACTTT
CDR3aa: CASSNVEGQEVFDNSPLHF

abundance: .
j_gene: TRBJ2-7
d_gene: TRBD1
v_gene: TRBV7-2
CDR3nt: TGTGCCAGCAGCTCCGACACAGGGGAAGGGGTGTACGAGCAGTACTTC
CDR3aa: CASSSDTGEGVYEQYF

abundance: once
j_gene: TRBJ2-3
d_gene: .
v_gene: TRBV6-1
CDR3nt: TGTGCCAGCAGTGATGCGGGAAGTAGCACAGATACGCAGTATTTT
CDR3aa: CASSDAGSSTDTQYF

abundance: .
j_gene: TRBJ2-7
d_gene: TRBD2
v_gene: TRBV27
CDR3nt: TGTGCCAGCAGTCCTTCTAGCGGGAGCGGGGGAAGGTACGAGCAGTACTTC
CDR3aa: CASSPSSGSGGRYEQYF

abundance: .
j_gene: TRBJ2-7
d_gene: TRBD1
v_gene: TRBV28
CDR3nt: TGTGCCAGCAGTTTATTGGCTCTGGGACAGGAGGGACTCTACGAGCAGTACTTC
CDR3aa: CASSLLALGQEGLYEQYF

abundance: .
j_gene: TRBJ2-3
d_gene: TRBD2
v_gene: TRBV5-1
CDR3nt: TGCGCCAGCAGCTTGGTGCTAGCGGGAGAAGATACGCAGTATTTT
CDR3aa: CASSLVLAGEDTQYF

abundance: .
j_gene: TRBJ2-3
d_gene: .
v_gene: TRBV7-2
CDR3nt: TGTGCCAGCACACTGGGGGGTGGCACAGATACGCAGTATTTT
CDR3aa: CASTLGGGTDTQYF

abundance: .
j_gene: TRBJ2-5
d_gene: TRBD1
v_gene: TRBV5-1
CDR3nt: TGCGCCAGCAGCCAGGACAGGGGAGGAGAGACCCAGTACTTC
CDR3aa: CASSQDRGGETQYF

abundance: .
j_gene: TRBJ2-3
d_gene: TRBD2
v_gene: TRBV5-1
CDR3nt: TGCGCCAGCAGCTTGGGAGGACTAGCGGGGGATAGCACAGATACGCAGTATTTT
CDR3aa: CASSLGGLAGDSTDTQYF

abundance: .
j_gene: TRBJ2-3
d_gene: TRBD2
v_gene: TRBV5-4
CDR3nt: TGTGCCAGCAGCCCGGGACTAGCGGGGGCACTCAACACAGATACGCAGTATTTT
CDR3aa: CASSPGLAGALNTDTQYF

abundance: .
j_gene: TRBJ1-3
d_gene: .
v_gene: TRBV7-8
CDR3nt: TGTGCCAGCAGCTTAGGTTCCAGCTCTGGAAACACCATATATTTT
CDR3aa: CASSLGSSSGNTIYF

abundance: .
j_gene: TRBJ2-3
d_gene: TRBD2
v_gene: TRBV19
CDR3nt: TGTGCCAGTAGCAGGGTAGCGGGGACGTTCACAGATACGCAGTATTTT
CDR3aa: CASSRVAGTFTDTQYF

abundance: .
j_gene: TRBJ2-2
d_gene: .
v_gene: TRBV19
CDR3nt: TGTGCCAGTTTTCTCCCGGTTTCCGGGGAGCTGTTTTTT
CDR3aa: CASFLPVSGELFF

abundance: .
j_gene: TRBJ2-5
d_gene: TRBD2
v_gene: TRBV28
CDR3nt: TGTGCCAGCAGCATTAGCGGGAACCAAGAGACCCAGTACTTC
CDR3aa: CASSISGNQETQYF

abundance: once
j_gene: TRBJ2-7
d_gene: TRBD2
v_gene: TRBV27
CDR3nt: TGTGCCAGCAGTCCTCCCTATGGTCTAGCGGGCCTTTACGAGCAGTACTTC
CDR3aa: CASSPPYGLAGLYEQYF

abundance: .
j_gene: TRBJ1-1
d_gene: TRBD1
v_gene: TRBV28
CDR3nt: TGTGCCAGCAGTCCAGCACCCGACAGGGAGACTGAAGCTTTCTTT
CDR3aa: CASSPAPDRETEAFF

abundance: .
j_gene: TRBJ2-2
d_gene: TRBD1
v_gene: TRBV27
CDR3nt: TGTGCCAGCATTCATGATCCGGGACAGGGGGCCGCCGGGGAGCTGTTTTTT
CDR3aa: CASIHDPGQGAAGELFF

abundance: .
j_gene: TRBJ1-5
d_gene: .
v_gene: TRBV3-1/TRBV3-2
CDR3nt: TGTGCCAGCAGCCAAGATTCCCAATCTCAGCCCCAGCATTTT
CDR3aa: CASSQDSQSQPQHF

abundance: .
j_gene: TRBJ2-7
d_gene: TRBD2
v_gene: TRBV5-6
CDR3nt: TGTGCCAGCAGCCAGTCCGGGACTAGCGGATGGGCCTCCTACGAGCAGTACTTC
CDR3aa: CASSQSGTSGWASYEQYF

abundance: .
j_gene: TRBJ2-3
d_gene: TRBD2
v_gene: TRBV14
CDR3nt: TGTGCCAGCAGCCGCCGAATCAGCGGGGCCACAGATACGCAGTATTTT
CDR3aa: CASSRRISGATDTQYF

abundance: .
j_gene: TRBJ2-5
d_gene: .
v_gene: TRBV3-1/TRBV3-2
CDR3nt: TGTGCCAGCAGGGAACAGGGCGTAGGCCAAGAGACCCAGTACTTC
CDR3aa: CASREQGVGQETQYF